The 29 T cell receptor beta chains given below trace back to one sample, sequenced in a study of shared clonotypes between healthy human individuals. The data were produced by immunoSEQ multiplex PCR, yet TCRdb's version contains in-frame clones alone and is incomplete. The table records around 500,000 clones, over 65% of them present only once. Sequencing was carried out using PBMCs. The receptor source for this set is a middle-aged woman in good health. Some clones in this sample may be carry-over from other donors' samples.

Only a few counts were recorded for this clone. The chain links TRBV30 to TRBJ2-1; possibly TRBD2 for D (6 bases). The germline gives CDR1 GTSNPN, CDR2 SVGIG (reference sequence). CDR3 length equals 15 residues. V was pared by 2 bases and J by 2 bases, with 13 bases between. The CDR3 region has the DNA TGTGCCTGGAGTCGGGGCGGGAACACCTACAATGAGCAGTTCTTC. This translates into CAWSRGGNTYNEQFF.

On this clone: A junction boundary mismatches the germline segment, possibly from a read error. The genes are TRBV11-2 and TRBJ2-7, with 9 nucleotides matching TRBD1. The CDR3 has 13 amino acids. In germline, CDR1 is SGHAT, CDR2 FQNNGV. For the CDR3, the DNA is TGTGCTAGCAGCCTCGGACAGGGGCACGAGCAGTACTTC. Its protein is CASSLGQGHEQYF. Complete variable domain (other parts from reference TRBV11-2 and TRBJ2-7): EAGVAQSPRYKIIEKRQSVAFWCNPISGHATLYWYQQILGQGPKLLIQFQNNGVVDDSQLPKDRFSAERLKGVDSTLKIQPAKLEDSAVYLCASSLGQGHEQYFGPGTRLTVT.

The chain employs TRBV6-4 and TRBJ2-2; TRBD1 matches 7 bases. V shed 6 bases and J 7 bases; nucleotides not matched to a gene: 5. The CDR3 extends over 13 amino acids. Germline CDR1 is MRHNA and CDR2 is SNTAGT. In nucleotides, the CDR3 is TGTGCCAGCAGCGGAACAGGGGACGGGGAGCTGTTTTTT. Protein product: CASSGTGDGELFF.

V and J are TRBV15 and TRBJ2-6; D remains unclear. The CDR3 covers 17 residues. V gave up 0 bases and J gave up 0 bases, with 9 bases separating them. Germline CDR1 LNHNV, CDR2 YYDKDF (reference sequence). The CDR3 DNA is TGTGCCACCAGCAGAGAGGGAACCAGCTCTGGGGCCAACGTCCTGACTTTC. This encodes CATSREGTSSGANVLTF.

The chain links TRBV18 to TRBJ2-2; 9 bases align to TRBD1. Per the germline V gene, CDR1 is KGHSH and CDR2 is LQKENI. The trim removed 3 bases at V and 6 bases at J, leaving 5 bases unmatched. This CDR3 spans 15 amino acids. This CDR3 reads CASSPDRGVAGELFF. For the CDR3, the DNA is TGTGCCAGCTCACCGGACAGGGGTGTGGCCGGGGAGCTGTTTTTT.

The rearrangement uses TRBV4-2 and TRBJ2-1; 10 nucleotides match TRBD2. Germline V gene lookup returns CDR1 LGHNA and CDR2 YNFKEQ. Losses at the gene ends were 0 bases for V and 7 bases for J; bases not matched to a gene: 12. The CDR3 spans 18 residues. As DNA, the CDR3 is TGTGCCAGCAGCCAAGATCGGGGGGAGGGACTAGCGACGAATGAGCAGTTCTTC. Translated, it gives CASSQDRGEGLATNEQFF.

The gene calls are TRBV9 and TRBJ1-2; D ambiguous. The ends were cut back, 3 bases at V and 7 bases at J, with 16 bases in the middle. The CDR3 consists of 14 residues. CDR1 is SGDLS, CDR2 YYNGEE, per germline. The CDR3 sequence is CASSAEGISGGYTF. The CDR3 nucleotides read TGTGCCAGCAGCGCCGAAGGAATCTCAGGTGGCTACACCTTC.

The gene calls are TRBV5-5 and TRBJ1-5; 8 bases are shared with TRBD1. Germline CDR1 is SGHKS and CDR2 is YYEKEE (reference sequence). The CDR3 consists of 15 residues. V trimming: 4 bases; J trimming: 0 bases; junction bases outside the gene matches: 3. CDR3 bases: TGTGCCAGCAGCGCTACAGGGGGTAGCAATCAGCCCCAGCATTTT. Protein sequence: CASSATGGSNQPQHF. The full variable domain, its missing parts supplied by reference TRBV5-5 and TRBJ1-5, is DAGVTQSPTHLIKTRGQQVTLRCSPISGHKSVSWYQQVLGQGPQFIFQYYEKEERGRGNFPDRFSARQFPNYSSELNVNALLLGDSALYLCASSATGGSNQPQHFGDGTRLSIL.

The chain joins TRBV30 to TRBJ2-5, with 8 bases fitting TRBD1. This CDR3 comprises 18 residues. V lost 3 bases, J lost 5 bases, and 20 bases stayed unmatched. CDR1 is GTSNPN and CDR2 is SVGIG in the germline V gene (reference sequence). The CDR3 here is CAWSLGGQKQGGWETQYF. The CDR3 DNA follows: TGTGCCTGGAGCCTTGGAGGACAGAAACAGGGGGGATGGGAGACCCAGTACTTC.

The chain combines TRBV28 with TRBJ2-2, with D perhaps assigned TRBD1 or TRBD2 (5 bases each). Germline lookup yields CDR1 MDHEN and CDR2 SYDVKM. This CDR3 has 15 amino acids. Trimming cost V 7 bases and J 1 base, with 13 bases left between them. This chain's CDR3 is CASTRRGRNTGELFF. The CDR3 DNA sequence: TGTGCCAGCACCCGCCGGGGCCGGAACACCGGGGAGCTGTTTTTT.

The CDR3 coding sequence is TGTGCCAGTAGTAAAATCCGGGACAGGGGAGGCTACGAGCAGTACTTC. Protein product: CASSKIRDRGGYEQYF. The chain uses TRBV19 and TRBJ2-7, with 10 positions matching TRBD1. V lost 4 bases to trimming and J lost 3 bases; unmatched junction nucleotides: 9. CDR1 and CDR2 (germline): LNHDA, SQIVND (reference sequence). The CDR3 has 16 residues.

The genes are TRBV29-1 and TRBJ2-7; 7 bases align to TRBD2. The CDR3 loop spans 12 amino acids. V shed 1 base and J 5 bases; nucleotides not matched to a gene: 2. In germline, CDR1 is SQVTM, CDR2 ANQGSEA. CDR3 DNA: TGCAGCGTTGAAGGGGCGGGAGACGAGCAGTACTTC. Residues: CSVEGAGDEQYF.

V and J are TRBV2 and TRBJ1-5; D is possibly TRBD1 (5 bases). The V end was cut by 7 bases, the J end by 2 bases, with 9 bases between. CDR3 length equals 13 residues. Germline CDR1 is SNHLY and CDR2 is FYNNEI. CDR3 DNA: TGTGCCAGCAAGTGGGACGGCAATCAGCCCCAGCATTTT. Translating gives CASKWDGNQPQHF.

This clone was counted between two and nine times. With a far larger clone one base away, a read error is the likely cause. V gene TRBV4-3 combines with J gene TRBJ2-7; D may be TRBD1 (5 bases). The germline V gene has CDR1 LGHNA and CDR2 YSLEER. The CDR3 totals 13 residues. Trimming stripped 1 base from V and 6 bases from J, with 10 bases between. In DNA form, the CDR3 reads TGCGCCAGCAGCCAAGGTTGGGGCGTCGAGCAGTACTTC. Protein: CASSQGWGVEQYF.

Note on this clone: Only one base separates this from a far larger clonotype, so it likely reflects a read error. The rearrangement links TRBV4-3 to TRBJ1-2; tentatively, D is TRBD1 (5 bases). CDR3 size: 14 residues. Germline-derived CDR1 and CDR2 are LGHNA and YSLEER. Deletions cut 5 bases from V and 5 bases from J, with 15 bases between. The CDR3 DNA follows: TGCGCCAGCAGCTTTTTACAGGAGGAATATGGCTACACCTTC. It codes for CASSFLQEEYGYTF.

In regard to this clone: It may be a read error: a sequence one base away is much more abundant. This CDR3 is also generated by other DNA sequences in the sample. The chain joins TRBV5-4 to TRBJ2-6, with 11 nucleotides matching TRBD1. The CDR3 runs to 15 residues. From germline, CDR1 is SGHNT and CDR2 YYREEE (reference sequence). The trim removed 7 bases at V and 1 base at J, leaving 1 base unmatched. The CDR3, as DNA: TGTGCCAGCGGGACAGGGGGGTCTGGGGCCAACGTCCTGACTTTC. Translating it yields CASGTGGSGANVLTF. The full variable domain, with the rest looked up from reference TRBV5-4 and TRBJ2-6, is ETGVTQSPTHLIKTRGQQVTLRCSSQSGHNTVSWYQQALGQGPQFIFQYYREEENGRGNFPPRFSGLQFPNYSSELNVNALELDDSALYLCASGTGGSGANVLTFGAGSRLTVL.

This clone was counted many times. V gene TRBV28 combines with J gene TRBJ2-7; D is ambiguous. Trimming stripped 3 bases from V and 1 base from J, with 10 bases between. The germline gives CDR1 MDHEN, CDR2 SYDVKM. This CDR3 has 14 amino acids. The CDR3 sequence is CASSFGLMSYEQYF. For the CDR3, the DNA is TGTGCCAGCAGTTTTGGTCTCATGTCCTACGAGCAGTACTTC.

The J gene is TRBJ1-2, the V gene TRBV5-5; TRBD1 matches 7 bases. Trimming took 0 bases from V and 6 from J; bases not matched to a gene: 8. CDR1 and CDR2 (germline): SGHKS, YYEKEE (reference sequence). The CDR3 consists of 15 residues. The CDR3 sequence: CASSLGGQLGDGYTF. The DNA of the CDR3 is TGTGCCAGCAGCTTGGGGGGACAGCTCGGGGATGGCTACACCTTC.

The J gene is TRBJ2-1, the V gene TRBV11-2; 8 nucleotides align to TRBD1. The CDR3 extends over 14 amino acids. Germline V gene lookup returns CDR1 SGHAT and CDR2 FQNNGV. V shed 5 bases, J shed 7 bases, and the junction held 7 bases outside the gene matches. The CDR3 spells CASSTSTGVNEQFF. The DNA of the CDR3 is TGTGCCAGCAGCACTTCGACAGGGGTGAATGAGCAGTTCTTC. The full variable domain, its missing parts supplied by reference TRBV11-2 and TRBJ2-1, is EAGVAQSPRYKIIEKRQSVAFWCNPISGHATLYWYQQILGQGPKLLIQFQNNGVVDDSQLPKDRFSAERLKGVDSTLKIQPAKLEDSAVYLCASSTSTGVNEQFFGPGTRLTVL.

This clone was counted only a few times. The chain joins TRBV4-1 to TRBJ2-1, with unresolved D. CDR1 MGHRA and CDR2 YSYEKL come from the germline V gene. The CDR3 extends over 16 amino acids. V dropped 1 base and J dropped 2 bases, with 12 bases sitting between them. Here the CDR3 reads CASSQVGGKTYNEQFF. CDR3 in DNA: TGCGCCAGCAGCCAAGTGGGTGGCAAAACCTACAATGAGCAGTTCTTC.

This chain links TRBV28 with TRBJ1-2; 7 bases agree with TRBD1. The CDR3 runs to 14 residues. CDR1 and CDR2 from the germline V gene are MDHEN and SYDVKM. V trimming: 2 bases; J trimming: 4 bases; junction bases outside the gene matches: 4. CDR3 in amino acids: CASSLIGGSYGYTF. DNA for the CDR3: TGTGCCAGCAGTTTAATAGGGGGCTCCTATGGCTACACCTTC.

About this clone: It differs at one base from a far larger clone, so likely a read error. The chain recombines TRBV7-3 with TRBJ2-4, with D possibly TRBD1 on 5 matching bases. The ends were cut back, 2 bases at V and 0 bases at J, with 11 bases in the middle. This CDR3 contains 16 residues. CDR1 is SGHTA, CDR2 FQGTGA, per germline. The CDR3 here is CASSLGAGLAKNIQYF. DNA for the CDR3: TGTGCCAGCAGCTTAGGGGCAGGGCTAGCCAAAAACATTCAGTACTTC.

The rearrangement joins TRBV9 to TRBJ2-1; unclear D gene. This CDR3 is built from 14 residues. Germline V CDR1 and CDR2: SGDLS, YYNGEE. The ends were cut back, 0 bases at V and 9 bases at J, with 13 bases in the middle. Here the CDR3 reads CASSVEVGGSEQFF. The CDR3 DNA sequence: TGTGCCAGCAGCGTAGAAGTAGGTGGAAGTGAGCAGTTCTTC.

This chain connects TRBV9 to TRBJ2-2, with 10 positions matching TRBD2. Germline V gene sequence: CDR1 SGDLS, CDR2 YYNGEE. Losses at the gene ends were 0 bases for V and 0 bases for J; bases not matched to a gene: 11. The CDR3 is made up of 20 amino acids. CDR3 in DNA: TGTGCCAGCAGCGTAGGGTCTAGCGGGAGAGGGCGGCCGAACACCGGGGAGCTGTTTTTT. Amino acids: CASSVGSSGRGRPNTGELFF.

CDR3 sequence reads: CASSLASGSLSYEQYF. The CDR3 DNA follows: TGCGCCAGCAGCCTCGCTAGCGGGAGCCTCTCCTACGAGCAGTACTTC. The chain recombines TRBV5-1 with TRBJ2-7, with TRBD2 matching over 10 bases. Looked up from germline, CDR1 is SGHRS and CDR2 is YFSETQ. Germline trimming cut 4 bases from V and 0 bases from J; bases unmatched to any gene: 7. The CDR3 covers 16 residues.

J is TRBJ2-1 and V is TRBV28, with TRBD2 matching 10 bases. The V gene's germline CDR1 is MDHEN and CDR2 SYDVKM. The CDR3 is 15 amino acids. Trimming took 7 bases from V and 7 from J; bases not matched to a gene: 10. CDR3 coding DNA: TGTGCCAGCATAGGGGGACTAGCGTGGACAAATGAGCAGTTCTTC. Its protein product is CASIGGLAWTNEQFF.

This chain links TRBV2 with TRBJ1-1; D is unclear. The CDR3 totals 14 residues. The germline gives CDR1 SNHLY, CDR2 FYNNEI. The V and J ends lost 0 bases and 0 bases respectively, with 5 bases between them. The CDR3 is CASSEAEVNTEAFF. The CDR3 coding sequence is TGTGCCAGCAGTGAAGCGGAGGTGAACACTGAAGCTTTCTTT.

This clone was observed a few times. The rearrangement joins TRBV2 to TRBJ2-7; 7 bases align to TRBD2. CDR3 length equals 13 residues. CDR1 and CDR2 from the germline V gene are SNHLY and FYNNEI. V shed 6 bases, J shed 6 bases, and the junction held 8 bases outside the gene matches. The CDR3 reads CASSRTRLVEQYF. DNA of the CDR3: TGTGCCAGCAGCAGGACTAGGCTGGTCGAGCAGTACTTC.

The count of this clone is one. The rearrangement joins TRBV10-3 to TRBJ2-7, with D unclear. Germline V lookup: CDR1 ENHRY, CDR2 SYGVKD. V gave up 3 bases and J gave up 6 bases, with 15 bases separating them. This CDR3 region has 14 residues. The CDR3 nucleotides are TGTGCCATCAGTGACAGGCCCTTCGATGGCGAGCAGTACTTC. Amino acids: CAISDRPFDGEQYF.